The 5 T cell receptor beta chains listed next were all sequenced from one sample in a study of T cell responses to AZD1222 COVID-19 vaccine. Generated by immunoSEQ multiplex PCR, the TCRdb table keeps only in-frame clones and is missing some. The sample contains 150,000 to 250,000 clones, 90% to 95% of which appear only once. The input for sequencing was peripheral blood, taken 28 days after the second AZD1222 dose. The receptors here all came from an adult who received the AZD1222 COVID-19 vaccine.

This clone was recorded only once. The chain recombines TRBV29-1 with TRBJ2-7; D is perhaps TRBD2 (6 bases). The CDR3 sequence is 12 residues long. The V and J ends lost 7 bases and 6 bases respectively, with 16 bases between them. Germline values: CDR1 SQVTM, CDR2 ANQGSEA. The CDR3 loop is CSGFGQAGEQYF. CDR3 bases: TGCAGCGGTTTCGGGCAAGCGGGCGAGCAGTACTTC.

V gene TRBV3-1 (or the pseudogene TRBV3-2) combines with J gene TRBJ2-5; TRBD2 matches 13 bases. J was trimmed by 2 bases and V by 3 bases; bases with no gene match: 3. This CDR3 has 16 residues. CDR1 is LGHDT, CDR2 YNNKEL, per germline (reference sequence). CDR3 residues: CASSQAGLAGQETQYF. The CDR3 DNA is TGTGCCAGCAGCCAGGCGGGACTAGCGGGACAAGAGACCCAGTACTTC.

The chain has TRBV9 and TRBJ1-5, with D possibly matching TRBD1 (6 bases). V was cut by 4 bases and J by 8 bases, with 10 bases left in between. Germline-derived CDR1 and CDR2 are SGDLS and YYNGEE. The CDR3 is 12 residues long. The CDR3 nucleotides read TGTGCCAGCAGCCAGGGGCGGGAGCCCCAGCATTTT. Amino acid sequence: CASSQGREPQHF.

The chain links TRBV2 to TRBJ2-6; 10 bases map to TRBD1. The CDR3 contains 17 residues. Germline loops: CDR1 SNHLY, CDR2 FYNNEI. The V gene end was trimmed by 5 bases and the J gene end by 1 base; junction bases not matched to a gene: 5. The CDR3: CASSWTGGESGANVLTF. The CDR3 region has the DNA TGTGCCAGCAGTTGGACAGGGGGGGAATCTGGGGCCAACGTCCTGACTTTC. Full variable domain (outside the CDR3, taken from reference TRBV2 and TRBJ2-6): EPEVTQTPSHQVTQMGQEVILRCVPISNHLYFYWYRQILGQKVEFLVSFYNNEISEKSEIFDDQFSVERPDGSNFTLKIRSTKLEDSAMYFCASSWTGGESGANVLTFGAGSRLTVL.

The chain employs TRBV7-2 and TRBJ2-1; possible D gene TRBD2, 6 bases. The germline V gene encodes CDR1 SGHTA and CDR2 FQGNSA. V lost 1 base to trimming and J lost 0 bases, with 7 bases between them. The CDR3 spans 15 residues. CDR3 protein: CASSLDGSSYNEQFF. DNA for the CDR3: TGTGCCAGCAGCTTAGACGGGAGCTCCTACAATGAGCAGTTCTTC.